Given below is one TCR beta chain in context. This clonotype was recorded at least ten times. There is no known antigen for this receptor. The sample holds no much larger clone one base away, and base qualities are not on file. These data come from a study of regulatory T cells in long-lasting Graves disease (dated by TCRdb to the early 2020s). About the full investigation: In the newly diagnosed Graves' disease group, patients had been taking antithyroid drugs for less than 3 months. A total of about 33 samples underwent TCR sequencing: around 13 from persistent and approximately 20 from newly diagnosed Graves' disease patients. The study was registered as a clinical trial and conducted in China. Persistent Graves' disease patients were compared with newly diagnosed Graves' disease patients by peripheral blood TCR sequencing and RNA sequencing. Overall study results and their limits: The authors noted that the small sample size was a limitation that may lower accuracy. Compared with newly diagnosed patients, patients with persistent Graves' disease had lower TCR Shannon entropy and fewer highly expanded clones, which suggests clonal expansion. Sequencing and analysis were restricted to the TCR beta chain. Patients with persistent disease shared more public clonotypes (about 2,700) than newly diagnosed patients did (around 1,000). Only peripheral blood was studied, because thyroid tissue, the primary lesion, was inaccessible. Preferential use of TRBV28, TRBJ1-2 and TRBJ2-5 was observed in persistent disease, whereas TRBV20-1 and TRBJ2-1 were favored in newly diagnosed disease.

Between the V and J ends, shortened by 4 bases and 1 base respectively, the junction contains 11 bases. From the cysteine through the phenylalanine, the CDR3 covers 15 amino acids. The CDR3 DNA has 45 bases and is translated from base 1. From a lookup of the germline V gene, CDR1 and CDR2 are SQVTM and ANQGSEA. The time point label on this specimen signifies: newly diagnosed GD, antithyroid drugs for less than 3 months. For both TCR sequencing and RNA sequencing, RNA was extracted from PBMCs using TRIzol. The diagnosis of Graves' disease was made according to American Thyroid Association guidelines. Recruitment of patients was carried out at an endocrinology department in Xi'an, China. Each patient gave 9 to 10 milliliters of peripheral blood, collected in an EDTA anticoagulant tube. Ficoll Paque Plus density gradient separation was used to isolate PBMCs, and no additional T cell sorting was done. An Agilent 2100 Bioanalyzer and agarose gel were used to check RNA quality, and a NanoDrop 2000 was used to measure RNA concentration.

Library generation was performed with multiplex PCR. TCRdb records Illumina HiSeq 4000 as the sequencer. iRepertoire HTBI primers and Arm-PCR amplification of CDR3 regions were used to construct TCR beta libraries. Before sequencing, the PCR products underwent gel purification. In the original analysis: A total of 62 TRBV and approximately 13 TRBJ segments were identified across samples and were used for gene usage analysis of CDR3 amino acid clonotypes. COPE and FqMerger were used to merge the filtered high-quality paired reads into contigs. BLAST was used to align contigs to IMGT TRBV, TRBD and TRBJ reference genes, and CDR3 was defined according to IMGT. Highly expanded clones were defined as clonotypes with a frequency above 0.1%. Shannon entropy was used to measure repertoire diversity, and the Gini coefficient was used to measure V-J evenness. A clonotype was considered public if more than one individual shared it. TCRdb redid the processing of the public reads, applying fastp at Q25 and MiXCR, and retained in-frame beta chains. Identical CDR3 protein sequences are pooled into one entry, listed with their most common genes and DNA. Clone size and V and J calls follow TCRdb, not the original study. The sample table records 520,000 or so distinct CDR3 sequences; 12% of these occur just once. The ten largest clones represent around 9.3% of the sample.

The sample was also reused in another study, on T cells in Graves' hyperthyroidism and ophthalmopathy. That second publication adds: A patient counted as having stable Graves' hyperthyroidism if no progression to ophthalmopathy occurred over 18 months of follow-up. The hyperthyroidism patients were between 18 and 65 years old and newly diagnosed, with a disease duration of less than 2 months. The study excluded patients with uncontrolled infections, other autoimmune diseases, pregnancy or lactation. Diagnoses were based on clinical symptoms, serum thyroxine and TRAb, thyroid ultrasound and orbital computed tomography. For the first round of RT-PCR on the TCR CDR3, the HTBI primer set was used together with the Qiagen OneStep RT-PCR kit. Most expanded thyroid clonotypes (frequency above 0.001) were also found in blood, which suggests that blood repertoires may mirror thyroid immune responses. A model built on a 13 V-J signature distinguished ophthalmopathy from stable hyperthyroidism, reaching around 87% sensitivity and around 81% specificity in cross-validation and 80%/75% in testing. In validation, progression to ophthalmopathy was predicted by the model with 55% to 71% sensitivity and roughly 76% specificity, a median of roughly 6 months before onset. To identify TCR V-J signatures that set the groups apart, the researchers used a discovery cohort of about a hundred patients, made up of 40 to 45 with Graves' ophthalmopathy and about 60 with stable Graves' hyperthyroidism. An independent validation cohort of fewer than 20 hyperthyroidism patients and about 16 patients who later progressed to ophthalmopathy tested prospective prediction of ophthalmopathy. The 100 discovery patients were divided at random into training and test sets in a 7:3 ratio. In addition, the study compared T-cell repertoires in thyroid tissue and in blood from several Graves' hyperthyroidism patients. After blood sampling, hyperthyroidism patients were treated with methimazole at a starting dose of 30 mg daily, and ophthalmopathy patients were treated with high-dose intravenous methylprednisolone. A second multiplex PCR round built the libraries, followed by size selection and purification. Sequencing of the libraries was done on an Illumina HiSeq2000 using paired-end 100 bp reads. SOAPnuke was used to process the raw data, removing reads that contained adapters or uncalled bases, had a mean Phred below 15, or lacked an exact match to the constant primer or identifier. COPE v1.2.5 was used to merge high-quality paired reads, and clonotypes were defined as unique nucleotide sequences. MiTCR v1.1 was used to align clonotypes to the IMGT TRBV, TRBD and TRBJ reference segments. The analysis was restricted to V-J combinations with a frequency above 0.0001, which together covered approximately 99% of the repertoires. The TCS score was defined as F50 (clonal expansion) divided by E x V (chaos), with BLOSUM62-based TCRdist calculated between CDR3 peptides within each V-J. Welch's t-statistics and random forest reduced 514 V-J features to 13, which were used in a naive Bayes classifier (R e1071). Sample size was not statistically predetermined, and investigators were not blinded to group allocation. According to the paper, TCR Vbeta CDR3 sequencing was carried out on about 140 peripheral blood samples, which came from fewer than 50 ophthalmopathy, around 75 hyperthyroidism and roughly 17 progressor patients.

The sample was peripheral blood mononuclear cells (PBMCs), taken at new diagnosis, from a patient treated with antithyroid drugs. This TCR was sampled from a woman in her twenties or thirties with Graves disease. Donor details come from another sample of the same person, matched by shared clones. This receptor chain uses TRBV29-1 and TRBJ2-6; a tentative D match to TRBD2 spans 5 bases. The DNA reads TGCAGCGTTGGAACGCCGGGATCTGGGGCCAACGTCCTGACTTTC. Translated, it gives CSVGTPGSGANVLTF.